A single sample gave rise to the 4 T cell receptor beta chains below, sequenced in a study of T-cell memory formation after mild COVID-19. TCRdb recomputed calls from the 5' RACE reads with MiXCR, one row per CDR3 protein. Of fewer than 200,000 distinct CDR3 sequences in the sample, approximately 17% were seen once. Sequencing input: PBMCs or a T cell subset sorted from them (not recorded which). Receptor source: a man younger than 30 who had mild COVID-19 (a few samples of this study predate the infection). Cell type and time point are not known.

The chain links TRBV5-5 to TRBJ2-7, with 7 bases fitting TRBD2. V lost 0 bases to trimming and J lost 6 bases; unmatched junction nucleotides: 9. Germline V gene sequence: CDR1 SGHKS, CDR2 YYEKEE (reference sequence). The CDR3 runs 15 residues. The CDR3: CASSLVLAGPLEQYF. Written as DNA, the CDR3 is TGTGCCAGCAGCTTGGTGTTAGCGGGTCCCCTCGAGCAGTACTTC.

This clonotype appeared a few times. J is TRBJ1-6 and V is TRBV4-2, with D perhaps TRBD1 (5 bases). The V and J ends lost 6 bases and 9 bases respectively, with 12 bases between them. Germline CDR1 reads LGHNA; CDR2 reads YNFKEQ. This CDR3 contains 13 residues. This CDR3 is CASRAGIGSPLHF. The CDR3 DNA follows: TGTGCCAGCAGGGCAGGGATAGGTTCACCCCTCCACTTT.

This clonotype was detected many times. The chain links TRBV11-2 to TRBJ2-3; TRBD2 matches 11 bases. Germline loops: CDR1 SGHAT, CDR2 FQNNGV. This CDR3 is built from 15 residues. J was trimmed by 11 bases and V by 5 bases; bases with no gene match: 12. For the CDR3, the DNA is TGTGCCAGCAGCCTACTAGCGGGGGCCTCCGAGTTGCAGTATTTT. Translated, it gives CASSLLAGASELQYF.

The rearrangement links TRBV5-1 to TRBJ1-3; D gene ambiguous. The CDR3 has 15 amino acids. V was clipped by 0 bases and J by 4 bases, with 11 bases between them. Germline lookup yields CDR1 SGHRS and CDR2 YFSETQ. The DNA for the CDR3 is TGCGCCAGCAGCTTGGCCGGGATTACGGGAAACACCATATATTTT. It specifies CASSLAGITGNTIYF.